The 9 T cell receptor beta chains below come from one sample, sequenced in a study of cytomegalovirus exposure and HLA in healthy donors. The PCR employed 60 Vbeta primers together with 13 Jbeta primers. Assay: immunoSEQ multiplex PCR; the TCRdb copy retains only in-frame clones and omits some. The sample shows 200,000 or so clones, about 90% of them seen only once. Sequencing input: PBMCs. The source of these receptors is a girl less than two years old in good health and CMV-seronegative.

The rearrangement uses TRBV7-9 and TRBJ2-6; TRBD2 matches 10 bases. Looked up from germline, CDR1 is SEHNR and CDR2 is FQNEAQ (reference sequence). The CDR3 consists of 18 residues. With V trimmed by 4 bases and J by 0 bases, 6 bases remained unmatched. The CDR3 sequence is CASSSILAGRSGANVLTF. The CDR3 DNA reads as TGTGCCAGCAGCTCGATACTAGCGGGACGCTCTGGGGCCAACGTCCTGACTTTC.

The V call is TRBV19, the J call TRBJ1-1; tentative D call: TRBD1 (6 bases). CDR1 LNHDA and CDR2 SQIVND come from the germline V gene (reference sequence). Between the trimmed V and J ends, which lost 5 bases and 5 bases, there was a span of 18 bases. This CDR3 spans 15 amino acids. CDR3 in amino acids: CASSPTGELRTEAFF. CDR3 nucleotides: TGTGCCAGTAGTCCGACAGGAGAACTCCGGACTGAAGCTTTCTTT.

This sequence joins TRBV30 and TRBJ2-5; 8 nucleotides agree with TRBD1. V was clipped by 4 bases and J by 5 bases; unmatched bases: 9. Germline CDR1 GTSNPN, CDR2 SVGIG (reference sequence). This CDR3 is 14 amino acids long. In DNA, the CDR3 is TGTGCCTGGAATTTCGGGACAGGCGAGGAGACCCAGTACTTC. Translating it yields CAWNFGTGEETQYF.

The V call is TRBV5-1, the J call TRBJ1-6, with a tentative D call TRBD1 (6 bases). This CDR3 is built from 14 residues. The germline V gene encodes CDR1 SGHRS and CDR2 YFSETQ. V lost 6 bases to trimming and J lost 7 bases, with 14 bases between them. This CDR3 is CASKSWTVNSPLHF. CDR3 nucleotide sequence: TGCGCCAGCAAGTCGTGGACAGTAAATTCACCCCTCCACTTT. Variable domain in full (rest from reference TRBV5-1 and TRBJ1-6): KAGVTQTPRYLIKTRGQQVTLSCSPISGHRSVSWYQQTPGQGLQFLFEYFSETQRNKGNFPGRFSGRQFSNSRSEMNVSTLELGDSALYLCASKSWTVNSPLHFGNGTRLTVT.

The chain recombines TRBV11-2 with TRBJ1-1, with D possibly being TRBD1 (5 bases). V gave up 4 bases and J gave up 3 bases, with 15 bases separating them. The CDR3 spans 15 residues. Looked up from germline, CDR1 is SGHAT and CDR2 is FQNNGV. The CDR3 loop is CASSSNPGFYTEAFF. In DNA form, the CDR3 reads TGTGCCAGCAGCTCGAACCCAGGGTTTTACACTGAAGCTTTCTTT. The entire variable domain, with the rest obtained from reference TRBV11-2 and TRBJ1-1, is as follows: EAGVAQSPRYKIIEKRQSVAFWCNPISGHATLYWYQQILGQGPKLLIQFQNNGVVDDSQLPKDRFSAERLKGVDSTLKIQPAKLEDSAVYLCASSSNPGFYTEAFFGQGTRLTVV.

This sequence joins TRBV11-2 and TRBJ1-2; 7 positions agree with TRBD1. Germline V lookup: CDR1 SGHAT, CDR2 FQNNGV. The CDR3 covers 14 residues. Trimming took 4 bases from V and 6 from J; bases not matched to a gene: 8. The CDR3 loop is CASSSRTGNNGYTF. The CDR3 coding sequence is TGTGCCAGCAGCTCTCGGACAGGCAACAATGGCTACACCTTC.

This chain connects TRBV29-1 to TRBJ2-3; D is possibly TRBD1 (5 bases). This CDR3 has 13 amino acids. Germline V gene lookup returns CDR1 SQVTM and CDR2 ANQGSEA. V was trimmed by 5 bases and J by 3 bases, leaving 12 bases between them. The CDR3, as DNA: TGCAGCGTTAGGGGCAGATATACAGATACGCAGTATTTT. It specifies CSVRGRYTDTQYF.

Only a few counts were recorded for this clone. The V and J genes are TRBV25-1 and TRBJ1-1; no definite D call. This CDR3 is 14 amino acids long. V was shortened by 1 base and J by 1 base, with 7 bases between the two germline ends. Germline V gene sequence: CDR1 MGHDK, CDR2 SYGVNS. CDR3 loop: CASSELGGNTEAFF. CDR3 bases: TGTGCCAGCAGTGAATTGGGAGGGAACACTGAAGCTTTCTTT. The complete variable domain, with remaining parts taken from reference TRBV25-1 and TRBJ1-1, reads EADIYQTPRYLVIGTGKKITLECSQTMGHDKMYWYQQDPGMELHLIHYSYGVNSTEKGDLSSESTVSRIRTEHFPLTLESARPSHTSQYLCASSELGGNTEAFFGQGTRLTVV.

The table lists this clone with a count of one. The chain is built from TRBV27 and TRBJ2-6, with D possibly matching TRBD2 (5 bases). Germline lookup yields CDR1 MNHEY and CDR2 SMNVEV (reference sequence). The germline V and J ends were trimmed by 8 bases and 4 bases, with 18 bases remaining between them. The CDR3 spans 16 residues. The CDR3 DNA is TGTGCCAGCCGAACGAGTCAAGCGGCCGGGGCCAACGTCCTGACTTTC. This sequence encodes CASRTSQAAGANVLTF.